These 16 T cell receptor beta chains came from one sample sequenced in a study of identical twins. TCRdb independently ran MiXCR on the 5' RACE reads; one entry per CDR3 protein. The top ten clones hold 8% to 10% of a sample with about 240,000 distinct CDR3 sequences, approximately 10% of them seen once. Sequenced: memory T cells sorted from blood. The receptor set was obtained from a man aged 45-65 years in good health.

A few counts support this clonotype. This chain links TRBV6-2 or TRBV6-3 with TRBJ2-2; 7 bases line up with TRBD1. The CDR3 totals 14 residues. CDR1 and CDR2 from the germline V gene are MNHEY and SVGEGT. V was pared by 6 bases and J by 0 bases, with 1 base of the junction left unmatched. CDR3 DNA: TGTGCCAGCAGACAGGGGACGAACACCGGGGAGCTGTTTTTT. It encodes CASRQGTNTGELFF.

This rearrangement joins TRBV12-2 to TRBJ2-1. TRBV12-2 is marked as a pseudogene. There are 13 residues in the CDR3. CDR3 loop: CASRFQAVNEQFF. CDR3 bases: TGTGCAAGTCGCTTTCAGGCCGTTAATGAGCAGTTCTTC.

The rearrangement joins TRBV7-9 to TRBJ2-2; D possibly corresponds to TRBD2 (5 bases). Germline values: CDR1 SEHNR, CDR2 FQNEAQ (reference sequence). Trimming removed 3 bases at V and 2 bases at J, with 10 bases between. CDR3 length equals 15 residues. CDR3 DNA sequence: TGTGCCAGCAGCTTCTCTAGCCTTAACACCGGGGAGCTGTTTTTT. Translation gives CASSFSSLNTGELFF.

This clonotype has ten or more counts. The V call is TRBV4-3, the J call TRBJ1-4; D gene uncertain. Trimming stripped 0 bases from V and 4 bases from J, with 12 bases between. This CDR3 is built from 16 residues. In germline, CDR1 is LGHNA, CDR2 YSLEER. The CDR3 here is CASSQEGGYSNEKLFF. For the CDR3, the DNA is TGCGCCAGCAGCCAAGAGGGCGGTTACAGTAATGAAAAACTGTTTTTT.

This chain joins TRBV10-3 and TRBJ2-5; no reliable D call. This CDR3 region has 13 residues. Looked up from germline, CDR1 is ENHRY and CDR2 is SYGVKD. Trimming stripped 3 bases from V and 4 bases from J, with 9 bases between. The CDR3 protein is CAISDPWSETQYF. CDR3 sequence (DNA): TGTGCCATCAGTGACCCGTGGTCAGAGACCCAGTACTTC.

In DNA form, the CDR3 reads TGTGCCAGCAGTCGAAACAGCCGCGGCTACACCTTC. Protein: CASSRNSRGYTF. J is TRBJ1-2 and V is TRBV11-1; D call uncertain. Trimming removed 6 bases from V and 8 bases from J, with 13 bases in between. Germline CDR1 reads SGHAT; CDR2 reads FQDESV (reference sequence). The CDR3 is made up of 12 amino acids.

This clonotype has at least ten counts. The chain recombines TRBV4-1 with TRBJ1-2, with D perhaps TRBD1 (6 bases). Germline CDR1 and CDR2: MGHRA and YSYEKL. The CDR3 loop spans 15 amino acids. The V and J ends lost 4 bases and 8 bases respectively, with 20 bases between them. The CDR3: CASSLNREPLYGYTF. Here the CDR3 DNA reads TGCGCCAGCAGCCTTAACAGGGAGCCCCTGTACGGCTACACCTTC.

V is TRBV14 and J is TRBJ2-3; D might be TRBD1 (6 bases). The V gene lost 5 bases and the J gene lost 0 bases, with 15 bases spanning the gap. Germline CDR1 is SGHDN and CDR2 is FVKESK. The CDR3 is 16 residues long. The CDR3 DNA sequence: TGTGCCAGCAGCAGGACAGCCGGAAAAAGCACAGATACGCAGTATTTT. Protein: CASSRTAGKSTDTQYF.

The chain is built from TRBV29-1 and TRBJ2-3, with TRBD2 matching over 11 bases. Germline CDR1 and CDR2: SQVTM and ANQGSEA. The length of the CDR3 is 17 residues. V shed 4 bases and J 3 bases; nucleotides not matched to a gene: 12. The CDR3 is CSVVGISGRGDTDTQYF. The CDR3 DNA is TGCAGCGTTGTAGGTATTAGCGGGAGGGGAGATACAGATACGCAGTATTTT.

This clonotype was counted between two and nine times. The chain employs TRBV6-1 and TRBJ2-1; D is undetermined. This CDR3 is 13 amino acids long. Germline loops: CDR1 MNHNS, CDR2 SASEGT. V was shortened by 7 bases and J by 8 bases, with 15 bases between the two germline ends. This CDR3 reads CASTPPMGYEQFF. The CDR3 coding sequence is TGTGCCAGCACCCCCCCGATGGGGTATGAGCAGTTCTTC.

This clonotype was seen repeatedly, ten times or more. V and J are TRBV7-2 and TRBJ1-3; D call uncertain. CDR3 size: 15 residues. Per the germline V gene, CDR1 is SGHTA and CDR2 is FQGNSA. The V gene lost 0 bases and the J gene lost 2 bases, with 8 bases spanning the gap. CDR3 protein: CASSLARGAGNTIYF. The CDR3 nucleotides are TGTGCCAGCAGCTTAGCGCGCGGGGCTGGAAACACCATATATTTT.

At least ten counts were recorded for this clonotype. The genes are TRBV12-3 or TRBV12-4 and TRBJ1-1, with 9 bases matching TRBD1. The CDR3 is 16 residues long. J lost 5 bases, V lost 5 bases, and 12 bases had no gene match. This CDR3 reads CASSKWDRVLGTEAFF. Written as DNA, the CDR3 is TGTGCCAGCAGTAAGTGGGACAGGGTGCTCGGGACTGAAGCTTTCTTT.

There are many counts of this clonotype. This chain uses TRBV7-2 with TRBJ2-7; possible D gene TRBD1, 5 bases. The CDR3 is 15 amino acids. V gave up 1 base and J gave up 4 bases, with 14 bases separating them. Germline V gene lookup returns CDR1 SGHTA and CDR2 FQGNSA. CDR3 residues: CASSLVQGKEYEQYF. Written as DNA, the CDR3 is TGTGCCAGCAGCTTAGTTCAGGGTAAGGAGTACGAGCAGTACTTC.

This clonotype has just a few counts. The chain joins TRBV20-1 to TRBJ1-1; the match to TRBD1 covers 11 bases. The ends lost 3 bases at V and 4 bases at J; junction bases unmatched: 10. In germline, CDR1 is DFQATT, CDR2 SNEGSKA (reference sequence). The CDR3 runs 16 residues. CDR3: CSARSGQGAEGTEAFF. The CDR3 nucleotides read TGCAGTGCTAGGTCTGGACAGGGGGCGGAGGGCACTGAAGCTTTCTTT.

The sample holds many counts of this clonotype. This chain uses TRBV4-1 with TRBJ2-2; 11 bases are a match to TRBD2. CDR1 is MGHRA and CDR2 is YSYEKL in the germline V gene. The CDR3 consists of 18 residues. V lost 3 bases and J lost 0; bases outside the gene matches: 6. The CDR3 nucleotides read TGCGCCAGCAGCCAGGGACTAGCGGTCCACGCGAACACCGGGGAGCTGTTTTTT. Protein product: CASSQGLAVHANTGELFF.

This clonotype has only a few counts. This CDR3 is CASSTPEVTGANVLTF. CDR3 coding DNA: TGTGCCAGCAGTACCCCCGAGGTAACTGGGGCCAACGTCCTGACTTTC. V and J are TRBV6-2 or TRBV6-3 and TRBJ2-6; unclear D gene. V dropped 5 bases and J dropped 2 bases, with 13 bases sitting between them. CDR1 is MNHEY, CDR2 SVGEGT, per germline. The CDR3 spans 16 residues.